This T cell receptor beta chain derives from a study of blood T cell repertoires in COVID-19 (dated by TCRdb to between 2020 and 2021). About the study as a whole: The collaborator samples originated in the United States, Italy and Spain and spanned the acute and convalescent phases of COVID-19. The prospective study material was composed of cDNA or gDNA derived from T cells, B-cell-depleted T cells, or PBMCs. The dataset comprised deeply sampled blood TCRbeta repertoires from subjects exposed to, actively infected with, or recovered from COVID-19. The repertoires were made available in a free public database intended to serve as a resource for research on the immune response to SARS-CoV-2. Samples were obtained from the ongoing ImmuneRACE study (first 160 participants) and from 1,254 subjects provided by 6 global collaborators. A de-identified subject ID, COVID-19 status, age in years and sex were almost always included in the sample metadata. Where available, HLA class I and class II types were taken from metadata supplied by the sample provider and were not determined by assay-based typing. Here is what the overall study found, with its caveats: The quantity of clinical and demographic metadata differed by source and by participant and was supplied without curation.

One collaborating source in Seattle enrolled patients while the patients were actively infected and followed the patients over time throughout the course of disease. Each collaborating institution followed its own protocols to collect whole blood in K2EDTA tubes. For TCRbeta analysis, collaborators shipped samples as frozen whole blood, isolated PBMCs, or DNA extracted from either of those sample types. The immunoSEQ Assay, a bias-controlled multiplex PCR, was used to amplify TCRbeta CDR3 regions from genomic DNA. Per the original workflow: Within the assay, amplification of reference gene primers was used to estimate how many nucleated cells each sample contained. To quantify the absolute abundance of each unique TCRbeta CDR3 rearrangement, sequence reads were collapsed and filtered. For each sample, productive Simpson clonality was calculated by taking the square root of Simpson's diversity index across productive rearrangements. TCRdb limited this immuneACCESS table to in-frame rearrangements with V and J called. A share of clones is missing; checked studies link under half to unresolved V genes, and the rest is unexplained. Clone size and the V and J calls come from that table; the DNA yielded D and trimming. The sample profile shows some 150,000 clones; approximately 80% of them were found once. The leading ten clones occupy about 12% of the sample.

Inclusive of the bounding cysteine and phenylalanine, the CDR3 is 13 residues long. Kept here is only the CDR3 DNA, which spans 39 bases and is read in frame from base 1. V gives up 3 bases and J gives up 3 bases, and the segment between their germline ends measures 9 bases. From a lookup of the germline V gene (reference sequence), CDR1 and CDR2 are DFQATT and SNEGSKA. A remark on this clone: The antigen it binds to is not known. It has no much larger one-base neighbor in the sample; base qualities were not kept. This CDR3 is also generated by other DNA sequences in the sample.

Sequenced: peripheral blood. This sequence uses TRBV20-1 and TRBJ1-3; no D gene call is confident. The TCR comes from an older woman with COVID-19, enrolled during active disease. The nucleotide sequence reads as follows: TGCAGTGCTAGTCGGGGTGGTGGAAACACCATATATTTT. This translates into CSASRGGGNTIYF.